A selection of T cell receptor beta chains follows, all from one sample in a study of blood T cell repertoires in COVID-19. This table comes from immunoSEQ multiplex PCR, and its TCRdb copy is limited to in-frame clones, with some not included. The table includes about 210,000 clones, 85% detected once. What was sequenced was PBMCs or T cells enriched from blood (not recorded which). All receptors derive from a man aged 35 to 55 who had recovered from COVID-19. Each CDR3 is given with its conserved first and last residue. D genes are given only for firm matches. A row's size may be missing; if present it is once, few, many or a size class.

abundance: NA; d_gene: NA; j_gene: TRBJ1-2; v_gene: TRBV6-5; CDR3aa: CASMGQGYGYTF; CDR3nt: TGTGCCAGCATGGGGCAGGGCTATGGCTACACCTTC
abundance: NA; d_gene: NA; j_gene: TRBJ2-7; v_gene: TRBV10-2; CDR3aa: CASSESRDGEQYF; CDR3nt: TGCGCCAGCAGTGAGTCGCGGGATGGCGAGCAGTACTTC
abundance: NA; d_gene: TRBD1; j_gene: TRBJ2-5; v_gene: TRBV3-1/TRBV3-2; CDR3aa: CASSHLQRTGGRETQYF; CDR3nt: TGTGCCAGCAGCCACCTACAAAGGACAGGGGGCCGGGAGACCCAGTACTTC
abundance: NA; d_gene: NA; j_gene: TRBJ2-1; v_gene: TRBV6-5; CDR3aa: CASSYRRQDLFF; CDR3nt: TGTGCCAGCAGTTACCGCCGACAGGATCTGTTCTTC
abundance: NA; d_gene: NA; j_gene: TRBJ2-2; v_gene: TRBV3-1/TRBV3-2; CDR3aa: CASSPLGTGELFF; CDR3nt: TGTGCCAGCAGCCCCCTCGGCACCGGGGAGCTGTTTTTT
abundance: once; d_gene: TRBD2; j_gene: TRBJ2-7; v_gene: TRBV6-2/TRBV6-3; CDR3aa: CASSYSTSGYEQYF; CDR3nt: TGTGCCAGCAGTTACTCGACTAGCGGCTACGAGCAGTACTTC
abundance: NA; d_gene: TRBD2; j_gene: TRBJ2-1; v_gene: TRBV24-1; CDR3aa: CATSDMTTAGDSYNEQFF; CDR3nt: TGTGCCACCAGTGATATGACGACAGCGGGAGACTCCTACAATGAGCAGTTCTTC
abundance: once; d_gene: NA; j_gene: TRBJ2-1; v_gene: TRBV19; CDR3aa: CASSIVSGNENNEQFF; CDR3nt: TGTGCCAGTAGTATAGTGTCCGGGAACGAAAACAATGAGCAGTTCTTC
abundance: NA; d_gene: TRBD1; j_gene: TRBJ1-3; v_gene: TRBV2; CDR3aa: CASNPGQGAGNTIYF; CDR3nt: TGTGCCAGCAATCCAGGACAGGGGGCTGGAAACACCATATATTTT
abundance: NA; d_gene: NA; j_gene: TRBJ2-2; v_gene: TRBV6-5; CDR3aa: CASRGTLNTGELFF; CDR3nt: TGTGCCAGCAGAGGGACACTAAACACCGGGGAGCTGTTTTTT
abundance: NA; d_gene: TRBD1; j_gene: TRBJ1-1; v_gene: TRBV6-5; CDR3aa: CASSYSGQGEAFF; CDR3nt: TGTGCCAGCAGTTACTCGGGACAGGGGGAAGCTTTCTTT
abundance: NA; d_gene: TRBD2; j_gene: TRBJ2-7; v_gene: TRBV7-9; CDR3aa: CASSSSSGRNGEQYF; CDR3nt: TGTGCCAGCAGCTCTTCTAGCGGGAGAAACGGCGAGCAGTACTTC
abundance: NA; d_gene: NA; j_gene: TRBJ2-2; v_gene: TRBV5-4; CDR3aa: CASSPPETGELFF; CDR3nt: TGTGCCAGCAGTCCGCCTGAGACCGGGGAGCTGTTTTTT
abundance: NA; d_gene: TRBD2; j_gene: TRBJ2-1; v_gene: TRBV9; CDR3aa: CASSPPGLTLSDEQFF; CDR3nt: TGTGCCAGCAGCCCCCCGGGACTAACTCTCTCGGATGAGCAGTTCTTC
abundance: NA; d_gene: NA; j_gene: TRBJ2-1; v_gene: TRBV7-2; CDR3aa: CASSLPTSSYNEQFF; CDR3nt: TGTGCCAGCAGCTTACCGACTAGTAGTTACAATGAGCAGTTCTTC
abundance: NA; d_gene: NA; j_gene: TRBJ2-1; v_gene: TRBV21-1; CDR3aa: CASSRAGYEQFF; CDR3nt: TGTGCCAGCAGCAGGGCAGGATATGAGCAGTTCTTC
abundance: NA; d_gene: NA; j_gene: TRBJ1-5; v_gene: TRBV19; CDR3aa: CATARGRDQPQHF; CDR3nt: TGTGCCACCGCCCGGGGTAGGGATCAGCCCCAGCATTTT
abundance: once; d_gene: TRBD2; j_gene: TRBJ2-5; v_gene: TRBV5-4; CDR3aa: CASSLKTSGDATAQYF; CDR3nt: TGTGCCAGCAGCTTGAAAACTAGCGGGGACGCAACGGCCCAGTACTTC
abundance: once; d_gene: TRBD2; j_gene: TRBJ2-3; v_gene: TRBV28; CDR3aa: CASSFLAGGQDTQYF; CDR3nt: TGTGCCAGCAGTTTCTTAGCGGGAGGGCAGGATACGCAGTATTTT
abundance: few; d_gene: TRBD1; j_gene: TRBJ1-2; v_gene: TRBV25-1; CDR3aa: CASSPRDRGLYGYTF; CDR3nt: TGTGCCAGCAGTCCCCGGGACAGGGGGCTCTATGGCTACACCTTC
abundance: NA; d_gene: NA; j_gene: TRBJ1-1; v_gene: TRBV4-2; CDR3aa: CASSQVTGNTEAFF; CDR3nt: TGTGCCAGCAGCCAAGTTACAGGGAACACTGAAGCTTTCTTT
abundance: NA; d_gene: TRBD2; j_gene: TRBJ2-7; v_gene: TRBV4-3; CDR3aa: CASSQDRLASREQYF; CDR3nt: TGCGCCAGCAGCCAAGATCGACTAGCGTCGAGAGAGCAGTACTTC
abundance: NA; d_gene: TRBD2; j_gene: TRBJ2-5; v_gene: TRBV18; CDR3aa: CASSQSQAGGHQETQYF; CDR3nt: TGTGCCAGCTCCCAAAGTCAAGCGGGAGGTCACCAAGAGACCCAGTACTTC
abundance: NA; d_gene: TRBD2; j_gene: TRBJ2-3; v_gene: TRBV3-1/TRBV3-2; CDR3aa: CASSQEVRGRAATQYF; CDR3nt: TGTGCCAGCAGCCAAGAGGTGCGCGGGAGGGCGGCTACGCAGTATTTT
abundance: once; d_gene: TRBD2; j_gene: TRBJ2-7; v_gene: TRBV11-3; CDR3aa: CASSLGTSGWNPYEQYF; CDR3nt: TGTGCCAGCAGCTTAGGGACTAGCGGGTGGAACCCCTACGAGCAGTACTTC
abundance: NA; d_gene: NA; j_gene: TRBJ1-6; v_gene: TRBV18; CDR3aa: CASSPETPGSYNSPLHF; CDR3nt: TGTGCCAGCTCGCCAGAGACTCCCGGCTCCTATAATTCACCCCTCCACTTT
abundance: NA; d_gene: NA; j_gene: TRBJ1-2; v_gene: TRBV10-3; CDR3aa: CAISYDSNYGYTF; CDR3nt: TGTGCCATCAGCTATGACAGTAACTATGGCTACACCTTC